This T cell receptor beta chain is drawn from a study of blood T cells in healthy people across ages. Study observations and caveats: Bulk PBMC profiling left naive and antigen-experienced comparisons inconclusive. Diversity of TCR beta per million T cells declined in a roughly linear way with age. Expanded clonotype changes were possibly confounded by unknown donor CMV status.

A second PCR of roughly 7 to 11 cycles used a sample-barcoded 5' primer and a J-beta primer mix. From the 5' RACE reads, TCRdb called clonotypes with MiXCR, one entry per CDR3 protein. The sample consists of over 950,000 distinct CDR3 sequences, roughly two fifths of them appearing once. This clonotype was counted between two and nine times. Its antigen remains unknown. CDR1 is LGHNT, CDR2 FRNRAP, per germline. V was clipped by 7 bases and J by 3 bases, with 15 bases between them. The CDR3 length is 14 residues. This clonotype originated in a man younger than 30 in good health. The chain employs TRBV12-5 and TRBJ1-1, with D possibly TRBD1 on 5 matching bases. The sequencing input was blood. CDR3 residues: CASALYGGDTEAFF. Here the CDR3 DNA reads TGTGCTAGTGCCCTATACGGGGGGGACACTGAAGCTTTCTTT.